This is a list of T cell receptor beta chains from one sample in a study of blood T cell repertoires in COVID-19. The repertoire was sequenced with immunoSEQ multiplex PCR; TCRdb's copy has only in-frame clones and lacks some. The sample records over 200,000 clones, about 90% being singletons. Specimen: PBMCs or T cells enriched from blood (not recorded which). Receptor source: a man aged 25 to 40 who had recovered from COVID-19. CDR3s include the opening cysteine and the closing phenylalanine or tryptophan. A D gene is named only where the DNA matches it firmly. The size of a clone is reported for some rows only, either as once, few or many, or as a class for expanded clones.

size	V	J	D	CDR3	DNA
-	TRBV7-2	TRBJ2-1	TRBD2	CASSFASSSGRSDRNEQFF	TGTGCCAGCAGCTTCGCCAGCTCTAGCGGGAGATCAGATAGGAATGAGCAGTTCTTC
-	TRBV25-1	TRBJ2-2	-	CASSEANGGPHTGELFF	TGTGCCAGCAGTGAAGCCAACGGAGGGCCCCACACCGGGGAGCTGTTTTTT
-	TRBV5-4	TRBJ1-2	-	CASSSPGSVDGYTF	TGTGCCAGCAGCTCACCGGGTTCGGTCGATGGCTACACCTTC
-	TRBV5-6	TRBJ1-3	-	CASSLWGVLFSGNTIYF	TGTGCCAGCAGCTTATGGGGAGTGCTTTTCTCTGGAAACACCATATATTTT
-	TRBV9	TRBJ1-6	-	CASSVGVRGEDSPLHF	TGTGCCAGCAGCGTAGGGGTTCGAGGGGAGGATTCACCCCTCCACTTT
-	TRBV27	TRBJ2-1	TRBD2	CASSLAGGYYEQFF	TGTGCCAGCAGTTTAGCGGGAGGATATTATGAGCAGTTCTTC
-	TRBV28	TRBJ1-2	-	CASSSSYGYTF	TGTGCCAGCAGTTCTAGTTATGGCTACACCTTC
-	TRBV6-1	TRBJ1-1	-	CASSERTLRETGFDTEAFF	TGTGCCAGCAGTGAACGAACCTTAAGAGAGACAGGTTTTGACACTGAAGCTTTCTTT
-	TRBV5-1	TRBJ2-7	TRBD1	CASSRTGGSNYEQYF	TGCGCCAGCAGCAGAACAGGGGGTTCGAACTACGAGCAGTACTTC
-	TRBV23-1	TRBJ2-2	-	CASSPDYGKNTGELFF	TGCGCCAGCAGTCCTGACTACGGGAAGAACACCGGGGAGCTGTTTTTT
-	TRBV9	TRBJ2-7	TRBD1	CASSTGQVDEQYF	TGTGCCAGCAGCACTGGACAGGTCGACGAGCAGTACTTC
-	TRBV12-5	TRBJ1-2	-	CASGLVFRTANYGYTF	TGTGCTAGTGGTTTGGTGTTCCGGACAGCCAACTATGGCTACACCTTC
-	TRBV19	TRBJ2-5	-	CASSIGQMETQYF	TGTGCCAGTAGTATAGGACAAATGGAGACCCAGTACTTC
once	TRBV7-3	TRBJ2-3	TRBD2	CASSPSGGTDTQYF	TGTGCCAGCAGCCCTAGCGGGGGCACAGATACGCAGTATTTT
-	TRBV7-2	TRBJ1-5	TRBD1	CASSWGQGDQPQHF	TGTGCCAGCAGCTGGGGACAGGGGGATCAGCCCCAGCATTTT
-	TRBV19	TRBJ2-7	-	CASSIGMGANEQYF	TGTGCCAGTAGTATCGGTATGGGGGCCAACGAGCAGTACTTC
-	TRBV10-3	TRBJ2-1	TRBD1	CAISESTGGGFSYNEQFF	TGTGCCATCAGTGAGTCGACAGGGGGCGGATTTTCCTACAATGAGCAGTTCTTC
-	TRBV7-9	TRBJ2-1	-	CASSLAGGNEQFF	TGTGCCAGCAGCTTAGCGGGGGGCAATGAGCAGTTCTTC
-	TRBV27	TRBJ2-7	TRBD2	CASTPRGGPTYEQYF	TGTGCCAGCACCCCCCGGGGGGGGCCGACCTACGAGCAGTACTTC
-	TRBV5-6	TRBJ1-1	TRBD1	CASSGTGARNTEAFF	TGTGCCAGCAGCGGTACAGGGGCTAGGAACACTGAAGCTTTCTTT
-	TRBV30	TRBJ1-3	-	CAWGRSSGNTIYF	TGTGCCTGGGGACGTTCTTCTGGAAACACCATATATTTT
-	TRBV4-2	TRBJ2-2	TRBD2	CASSRGTSGRAPTGELFF	TGTGCCAGCAGCCGAGGGACTAGCGGGAGGGCCCCAACCGGGGAGCTGTTTTTT
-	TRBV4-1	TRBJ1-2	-	CASSQDEQVTANYGYTF	TGCGCCAGCAGCCAAGACGAGCAGGTTACAGCTAACTATGGCTACACCTTC
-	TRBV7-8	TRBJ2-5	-	CASSPRFQETQYF	TGTGCCAGCAGCCCTAGATTTCAAGAGACCCAGTACTTC
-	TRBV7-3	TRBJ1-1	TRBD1	CASSVRDRSPYTEAFF	TGTGCCAGCAGCGTCCGGGACAGGTCCCCTTACACTGAAGCTTTCTTT
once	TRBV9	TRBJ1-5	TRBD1	CASSAGTGNQPQHF	TGTGCCAGCAGCGCCGGGACAGGCAATCAGCCCCAGCATTTT
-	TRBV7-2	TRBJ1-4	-	CASSPRSDTTTNEKLFF	TGTGCCAGCAGCCCTAGATCCGATACTACAACTAATGAAAAACTGTTTTTT
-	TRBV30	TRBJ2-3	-	CAWSGVSADTQYF	TGTGCCTGGAGTGGTGTCAGTGCAGATACGCAGTATTTT
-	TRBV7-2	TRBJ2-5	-	CASSFRGGAYETQYF	TGTGCCAGCAGCTTCCGTGGAGGGGCCTATGAGACCCAGTACTTC
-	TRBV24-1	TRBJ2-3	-	CATSDRGDTQYF	TGTGCCACCAGTGATAGGGGAGATACGCAGTATTTT
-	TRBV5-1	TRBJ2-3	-	CASSSRGAGDTQYF	TGCGCCAGCAGCTCCCGGGGGGCGGGGGATACGCAGTATTTT
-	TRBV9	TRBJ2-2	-	CASSVTSTGELFF	TGTGCCAGCAGCGTAACTAGCACCGGGGAGCTGTTTTTT
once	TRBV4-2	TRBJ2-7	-	CASSQDNPGGSYEQYF	TGTGCCAGCAGCCAAGATAACCCTGGAGGGTCTTACGAGCAGTACTTC
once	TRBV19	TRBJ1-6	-	CASSGTLSSYNSPLHF	TGTGCCAGTAGTGGGACATTGAGCTCCTATAATTCACCCCTCCACTTT
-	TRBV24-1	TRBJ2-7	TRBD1	CATGDSTYEQYF	TGTGCCACCGGGGACAGCACCTACGAGCAGTACTTC
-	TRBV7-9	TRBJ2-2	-	CASSLDLRGELFF	TGTGCCAGCAGCTTAGACCTACGCGGGGAGCTGTTTTTT
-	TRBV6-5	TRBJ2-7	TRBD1	CASSRDRIYEQYF	TGTGCCAGCAGCCGGGACAGAATCTACGAGCAGTACTTC
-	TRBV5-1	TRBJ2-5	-	CASSNYAGQETQYF	TGCGCCAGCAGTAACTACGCGGGTCAAGAGACCCAGTACTTC
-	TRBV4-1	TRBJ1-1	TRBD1	CASRHGQGADTEAFF	TGCGCCAGCAGACACGGACAGGGGGCAGACACTGAAGCTTTCTTT
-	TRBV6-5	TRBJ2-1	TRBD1	CASSPLGQGPNEQFF	TGTGCCAGCAGTCCACTCGGACAGGGCCCCAATGAGCAGTTCTTC